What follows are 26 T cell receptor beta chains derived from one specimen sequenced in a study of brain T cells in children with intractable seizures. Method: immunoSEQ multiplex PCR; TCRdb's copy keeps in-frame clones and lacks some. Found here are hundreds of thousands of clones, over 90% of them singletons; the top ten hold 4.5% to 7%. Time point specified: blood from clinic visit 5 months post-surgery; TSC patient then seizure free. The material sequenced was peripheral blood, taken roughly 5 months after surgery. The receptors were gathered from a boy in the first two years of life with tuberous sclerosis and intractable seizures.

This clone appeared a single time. CDR3 protein: CASSLATGTGTGNTIYF. The CDR3 DNA is TGCGCCAGCAGCTTAGCTACCGGGACAGGGACCGGAAACACCATATATTTT. J is TRBJ1-3 and V is TRBV5-1, with 9 bases identical to TRBD1. The trim removed 2 bases at V and 4 bases at J, leaving 10 bases unmatched. Germline V gene sequence: CDR1 SGHRS, CDR2 YFSETQ. The CDR3 spans 17 residues.

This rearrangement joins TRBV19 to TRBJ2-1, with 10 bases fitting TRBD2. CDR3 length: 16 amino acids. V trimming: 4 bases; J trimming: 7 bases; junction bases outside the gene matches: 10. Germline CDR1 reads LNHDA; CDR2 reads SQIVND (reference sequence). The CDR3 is CASSSPSGGARNEQFF. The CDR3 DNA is TGTGCCAGTAGTAGCCCAAGCGGGGGGGCTCGAAATGAGCAGTTCTTC.

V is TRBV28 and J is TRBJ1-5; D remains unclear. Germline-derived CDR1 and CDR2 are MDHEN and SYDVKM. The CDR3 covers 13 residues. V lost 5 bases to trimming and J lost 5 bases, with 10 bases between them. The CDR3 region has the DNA TGTGCCAGCAGTACGGGTGACTATCAGCCCCAGCATTTT. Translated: CASSTGDYQPQHF.

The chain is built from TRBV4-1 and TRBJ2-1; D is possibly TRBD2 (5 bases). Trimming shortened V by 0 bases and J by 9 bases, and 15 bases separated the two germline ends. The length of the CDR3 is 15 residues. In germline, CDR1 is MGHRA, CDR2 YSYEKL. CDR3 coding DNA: TGCGCCAGCAGCCAAGAAGGGCATGAGGGTGTTGAGCAGTTCTTC. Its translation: CASSQEGHEGVEQFF.

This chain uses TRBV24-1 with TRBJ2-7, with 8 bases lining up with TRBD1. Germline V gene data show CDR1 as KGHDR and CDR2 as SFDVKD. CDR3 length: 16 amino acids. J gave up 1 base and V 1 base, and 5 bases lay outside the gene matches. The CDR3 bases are TGTGCCACCAGTGATTTCGGGTGGGACAGGTCCTACGAGCAGTACTTC. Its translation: CATSDFGWDRSYEQYF.

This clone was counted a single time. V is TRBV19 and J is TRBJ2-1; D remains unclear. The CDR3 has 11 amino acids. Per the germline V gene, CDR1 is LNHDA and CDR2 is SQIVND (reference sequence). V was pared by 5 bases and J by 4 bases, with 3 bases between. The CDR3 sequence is CASSYYNEQFF. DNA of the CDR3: TGTGCCAGTAGTTATTACAATGAGCAGTTCTTC.

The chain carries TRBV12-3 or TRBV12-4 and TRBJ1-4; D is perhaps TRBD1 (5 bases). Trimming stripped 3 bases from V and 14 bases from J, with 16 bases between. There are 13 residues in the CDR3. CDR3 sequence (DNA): TGTGCCAGCAGTTTTATATCCGGGACCCGTCTGTTTTTT. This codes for CASSFISGTRLFF.

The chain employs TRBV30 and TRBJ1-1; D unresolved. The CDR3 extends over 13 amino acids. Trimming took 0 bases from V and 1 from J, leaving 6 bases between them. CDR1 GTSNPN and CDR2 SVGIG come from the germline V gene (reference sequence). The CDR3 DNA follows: TGTGCCTGGAGTGTGAATAGGAACACTGAAGCTTTCTTT. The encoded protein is CAWSVNRNTEAFF.

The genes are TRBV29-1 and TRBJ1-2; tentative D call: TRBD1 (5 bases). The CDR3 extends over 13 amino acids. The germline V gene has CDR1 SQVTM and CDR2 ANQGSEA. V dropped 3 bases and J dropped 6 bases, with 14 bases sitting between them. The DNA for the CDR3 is TGCAGCGTTGATGTGAGGGGAGGAGATGGCTACACCTTC. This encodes CSVDVRGGDGYTF.

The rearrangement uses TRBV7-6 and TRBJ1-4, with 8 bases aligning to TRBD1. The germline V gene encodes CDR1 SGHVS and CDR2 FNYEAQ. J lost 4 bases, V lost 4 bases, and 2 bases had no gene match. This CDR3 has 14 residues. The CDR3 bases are TGTGCCAGCAGCTCCACAGGGGGTAATGAAAAACTGTTTTTT. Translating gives CASSSTGGNEKLFF.

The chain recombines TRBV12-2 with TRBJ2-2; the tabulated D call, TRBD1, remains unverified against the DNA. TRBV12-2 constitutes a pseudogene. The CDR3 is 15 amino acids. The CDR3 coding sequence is TGTGCAAGTCGCTTAGGACAGGGGAACACCGGGGAGCTGTTTTTT. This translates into CASRLGQGNTGELFF.

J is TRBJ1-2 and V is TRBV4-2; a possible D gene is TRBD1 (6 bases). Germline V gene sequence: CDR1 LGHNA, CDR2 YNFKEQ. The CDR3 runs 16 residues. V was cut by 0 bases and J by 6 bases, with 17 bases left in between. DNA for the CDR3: TGTGCCAGCAGCCAAGATCTCGGACTAAAGGGGGATGGCTACACCTTC. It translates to CASSQDLGLKGDGYTF.

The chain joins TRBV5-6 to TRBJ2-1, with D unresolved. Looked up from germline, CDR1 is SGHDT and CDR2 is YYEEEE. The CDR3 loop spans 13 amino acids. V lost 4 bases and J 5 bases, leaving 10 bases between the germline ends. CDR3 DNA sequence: TGTGCCAGCAGCATTGCTTTGAACAATGAGCAGTTCTTC. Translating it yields CASSIALNNEQFF.

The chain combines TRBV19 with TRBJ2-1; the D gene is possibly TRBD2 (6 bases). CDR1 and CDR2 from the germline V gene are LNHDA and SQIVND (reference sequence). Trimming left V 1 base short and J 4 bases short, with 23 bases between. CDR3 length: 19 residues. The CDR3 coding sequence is TGTGCCAGTAGTATAGTAAGTTGGGGGGTCAGGCAGCCTTACAATGAGCAGTTCTTC. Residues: CASSIVSWGVRQPYNEQFF.

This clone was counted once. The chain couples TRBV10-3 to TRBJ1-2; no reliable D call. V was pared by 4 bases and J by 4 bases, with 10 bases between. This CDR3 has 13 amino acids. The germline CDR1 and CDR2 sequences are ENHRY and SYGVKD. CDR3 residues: CAISGDLGYGYTF. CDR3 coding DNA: TGTGCCATCAGTGGGGATCTGGGCTATGGCTACACCTTC.

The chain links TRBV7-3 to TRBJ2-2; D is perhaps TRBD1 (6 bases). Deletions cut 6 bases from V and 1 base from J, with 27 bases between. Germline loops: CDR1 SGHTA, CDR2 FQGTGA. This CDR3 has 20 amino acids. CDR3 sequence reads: CASSRVRGLTAGENTGELFF. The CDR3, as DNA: TGTGCCAGCAGTCGCGTCCGCGGGCTAACGGCAGGGGAGAACACCGGGGAGCTGTTTTTT. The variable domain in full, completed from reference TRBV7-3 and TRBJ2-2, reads GAGVSQTPSNKVTEKGKYVELRCDPISGHTALYWYRQSLGQGPEFLIYFQGTGAADDSGLPNDRFFAVRPEGSVSTLKIQRTERGDSAVYLCASSRVRGLTAGENTGELFFGEGSRLTVL.

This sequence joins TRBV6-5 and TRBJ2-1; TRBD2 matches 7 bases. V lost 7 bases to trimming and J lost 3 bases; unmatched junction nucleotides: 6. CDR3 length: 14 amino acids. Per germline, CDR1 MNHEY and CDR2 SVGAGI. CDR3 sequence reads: CASTRAGFYNEQFF. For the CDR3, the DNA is TGTGCCAGCACCCGAGCGGGATTCTACAATGAGCAGTTCTTC.

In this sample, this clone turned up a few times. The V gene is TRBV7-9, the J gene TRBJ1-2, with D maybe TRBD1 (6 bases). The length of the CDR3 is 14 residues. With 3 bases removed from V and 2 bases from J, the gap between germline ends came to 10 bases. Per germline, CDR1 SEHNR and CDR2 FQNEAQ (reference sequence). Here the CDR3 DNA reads TGTGCCAGCAGCTTGGGGGCAGCCAACTATGGCTACACCTTC. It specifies CASSLGAANYGYTF.

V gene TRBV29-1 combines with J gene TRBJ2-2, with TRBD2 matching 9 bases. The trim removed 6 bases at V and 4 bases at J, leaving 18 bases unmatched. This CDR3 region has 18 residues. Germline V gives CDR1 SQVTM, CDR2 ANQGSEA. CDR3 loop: CSVDGLATTPGGTGELFF. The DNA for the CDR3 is TGCAGCGTCGATGGACTAGCGACCACCCCTGGGGGCACCGGGGAGCTGTTTTTT.

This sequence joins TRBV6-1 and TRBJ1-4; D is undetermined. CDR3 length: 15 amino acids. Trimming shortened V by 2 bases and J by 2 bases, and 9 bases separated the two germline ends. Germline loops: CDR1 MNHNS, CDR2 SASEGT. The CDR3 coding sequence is TGTGCCAGCAGTGAAATCGGGGAGACTAATGAAAAACTGTTTTTT. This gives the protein CASSEIGETNEKLFF.

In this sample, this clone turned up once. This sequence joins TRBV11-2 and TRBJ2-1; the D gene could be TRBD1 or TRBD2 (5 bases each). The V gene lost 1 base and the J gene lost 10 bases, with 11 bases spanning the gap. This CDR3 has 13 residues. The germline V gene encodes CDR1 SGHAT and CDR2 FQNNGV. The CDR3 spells CASSLVGTEEQFF. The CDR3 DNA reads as TGTGCCAGCAGCTTAGTGGGGACGGAAGAGCAGTTCTTC.

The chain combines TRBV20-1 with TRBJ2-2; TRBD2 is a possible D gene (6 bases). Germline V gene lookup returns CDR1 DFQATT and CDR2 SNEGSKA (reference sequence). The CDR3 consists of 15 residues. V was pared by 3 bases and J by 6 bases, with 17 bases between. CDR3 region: CSASDGFAGPGELFF. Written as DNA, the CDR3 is TGCAGTGCTAGTGACGGGTTTGCGGGGCCCGGGGAGCTGTTTTTT.

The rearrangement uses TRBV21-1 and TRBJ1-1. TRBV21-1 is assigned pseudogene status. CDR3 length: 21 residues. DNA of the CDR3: TGTGCCAGCAGCAAACCTGGGGGGGGGACCGGACGGGAAAAAGTGAACACTGAAGCTTTCTTT. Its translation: CASSKPGGGTGREKVNTEAFF.

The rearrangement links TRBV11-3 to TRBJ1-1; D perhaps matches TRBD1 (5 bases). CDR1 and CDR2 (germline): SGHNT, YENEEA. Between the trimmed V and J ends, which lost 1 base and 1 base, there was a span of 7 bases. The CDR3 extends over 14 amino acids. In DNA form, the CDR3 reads TGTGCCAGCAGCTTAGGGGGGTCGAACACTGAAGCTTTCTTT. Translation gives CASSLGGSNTEAFF.

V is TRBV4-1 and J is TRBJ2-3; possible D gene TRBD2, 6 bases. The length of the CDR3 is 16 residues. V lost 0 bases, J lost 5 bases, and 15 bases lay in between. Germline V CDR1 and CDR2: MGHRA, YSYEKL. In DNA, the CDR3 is TGCGCCAGCAGCCAAGAAGGTTTAAGGGGAGGAGATACGCAGTATTTT. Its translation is CASSQEGLRGGDTQYF.

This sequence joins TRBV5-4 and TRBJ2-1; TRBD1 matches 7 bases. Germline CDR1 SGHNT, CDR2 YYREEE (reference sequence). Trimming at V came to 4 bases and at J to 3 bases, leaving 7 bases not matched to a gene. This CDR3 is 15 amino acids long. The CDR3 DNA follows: TGTGCCAGCAGCCACCACAGGGGCGGCTACAATGAGCAGTTCTTC. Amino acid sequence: CASSHHRGGYNEQFF.